This entry describes one T cell receptor (beta chain). Its antigen is unidentified. The data originate from a study of vaccination and CD4 T cells after COVID-19. Study at large: Two of the convalescents were Hispanic, and the group consisted of six males and four females.

As to treatment: roughly nine-day PBMC culture with coronavirus spike peptide pools or control peptides (ViraFEST assay). Investigators isolated CD4+ T cells by negative selection after around ten days of culture. Study observations and caveats: Convalescent patients gained a median 86.3% of their reactive clones only post-vaccination.

The J segment lost 0 bases and the V segment lost 10 bases, leaving 5 bases of the junction unmatched. This CDR3 has 14 amino acids. CDR1 ENHRY and CDR2 SYGVKD come from the germline V gene. Oncomine TCR Beta short-read sequencing was applied to DNA from cultured CD4+ T cells. Someone extracted genomic DNA from cultured CD4+ T cells. TCRdb re-called the PCR reads with MiXCR, one entry per CDR3 protein. The table records 14,000 to 15,000 distinct CDR3 sequences, about 39% of them present only once. Sequencing was carried out using CD4+ T cells from blood, cultured in vitro. The chain joins TRBV10-3 to TRBJ2-2, with 7 bases fitting TRBD1. The sequence was collected from a human donor who had recovered from COVID-19. The CDR3 reads CATAGGANTGELFF. The CDR3 DNA reads as TGTGCCACCGCAGGGGGAGCGAACACCGGGGAGCTGTTTTTT.